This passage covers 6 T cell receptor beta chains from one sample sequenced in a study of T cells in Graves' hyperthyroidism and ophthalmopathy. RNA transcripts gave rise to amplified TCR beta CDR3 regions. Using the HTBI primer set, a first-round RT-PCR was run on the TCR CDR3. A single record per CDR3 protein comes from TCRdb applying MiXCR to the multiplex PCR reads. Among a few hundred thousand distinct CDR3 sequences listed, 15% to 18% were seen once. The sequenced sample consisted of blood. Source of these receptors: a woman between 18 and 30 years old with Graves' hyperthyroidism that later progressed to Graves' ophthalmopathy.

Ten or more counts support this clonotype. CDR3 bases: TGTGCCAGCAGCTTAGCGGGATTTGGGAATGAGCAGTTCTTC. Amino acids: CASSLAGFGNEQFF. The V gene is TRBV7-2, the J gene TRBJ2-1; D not resolved. Germline lookup yields CDR1 SGHTA and CDR2 FQGNSA. V dropped 0 bases and J dropped 7 bases, with 10 bases sitting between them. The CDR3 sequence is 14 residues long.

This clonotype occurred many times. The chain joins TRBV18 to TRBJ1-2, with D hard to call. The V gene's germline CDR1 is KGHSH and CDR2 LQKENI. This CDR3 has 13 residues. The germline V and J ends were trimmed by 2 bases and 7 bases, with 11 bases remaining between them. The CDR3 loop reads CASSPSSLGGYTF. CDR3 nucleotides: TGTGCCAGCTCACCAAGTTCATTGGGTGGCTACACCTTC.

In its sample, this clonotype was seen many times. CDR3 in amino acids: CASSYSGLAGYEQYF. DNA for the CDR3: TGTGCCAGCAGTTACTCGGGACTAGCGGGCTACGAGCAGTACTTC. V is TRBV6-5 and J is TRBJ2-7; 12 bases are a match to TRBD2. V dropped 0 bases and J dropped 3; count of bases not matched to a gene: 0. Germline V lookup: CDR1 MNHEY, CDR2 SVGAGI. The CDR3 has 15 amino acids.

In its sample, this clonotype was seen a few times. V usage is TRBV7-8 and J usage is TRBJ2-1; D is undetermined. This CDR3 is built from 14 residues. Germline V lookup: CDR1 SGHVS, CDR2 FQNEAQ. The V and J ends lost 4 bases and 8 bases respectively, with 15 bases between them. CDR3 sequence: CASSYNLGAHEQFF. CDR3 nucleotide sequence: TGTGCCAGCAGCTATAACCTTGGAGCCCATGAGCAGTTCTTC.

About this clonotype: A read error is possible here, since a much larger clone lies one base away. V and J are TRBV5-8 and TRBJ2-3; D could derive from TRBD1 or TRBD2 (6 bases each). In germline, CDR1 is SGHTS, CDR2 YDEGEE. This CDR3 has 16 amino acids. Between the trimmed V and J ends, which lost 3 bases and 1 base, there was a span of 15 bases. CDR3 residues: CASSSRVGGRTDTQYF. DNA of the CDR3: TGTGCCAGCAGCTCCCGAGTTGGGGGGCGCACAGATACGCAGTATTTT.

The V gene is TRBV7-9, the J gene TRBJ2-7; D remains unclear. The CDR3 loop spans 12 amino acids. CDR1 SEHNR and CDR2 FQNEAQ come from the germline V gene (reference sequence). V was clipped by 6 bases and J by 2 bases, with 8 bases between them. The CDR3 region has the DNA TGTGCCAGCAGTTCGGTAGCCTACGAGCAGTACTTC. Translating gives CASSSVAYEQYF.